The entry below gives a single T cell receptor beta chain sequence along with its context. The antigen is not known. This entry belongs to a study of T cell responses to AZD1222 COVID-19 vaccine. TCRdb's table, derived via immunoSEQ multiplex PCR, lists solely in-frame clones and lacks some. The sample lists some 140,000 clones, about 80% occurring once. Overall study results and limits: White British ancestry dominated among donors, who included more females, and clonal diversity was possibly underestimated. Two AZD1222 administrations were followed by greater Spike-specific TCR breadth and depth.

There are 15 residues in the CDR3. The V gene's germline CDR1 is LNHDA and CDR2 SQIVND (reference sequence). The trim removed 6 bases at V and 1 base at J, leaving 2 bases unmatched. Sequences were derived from peripheral blood, sampled on day 0 of AZD1222 vaccination. The chain links TRBV19 to TRBJ2-1; 11 nucleotides agree with TRBD2. This clonotype was sampled from an adult in good health. The CDR3 loop reads CASSPSGGSYNEQFF. In DNA, the CDR3 is TGTGCCAGTAGCCCTAGCGGGGGGTCCTACAATGAGCAGTTCTTC.